This T cell receptor (beta chain) was sequenced for a study of T cell repertoires in cytomegalovirus infection. Turning to the study itself: The public TCR beta signatures pointed to both CMV infection and matching HLA type.

TCRdb itself ran the reads through MiXCR, one entry per CDR3 protein. The sample has 300,000 to 400,000 distinct CDR3 sequences; more than 8% are singletons. Study-wide findings and caveats: Summed frequency of public TCR beta families distinguished CMV carriers with the relevant HLA. Dominating the ex vivo response were TCR beta clonotypes that were CMV-specific and HLA-C-restricted.

This clonotype was counted at least ten times. Antigen: not known. V shed 6 bases and J shed 7 bases, with 19 bases lying between them. The CDR3 extends over 14 amino acids. Germline CDR1 SGHTA, CDR2 FQGNSA. The source is a human donor in good health (CMV status not recorded). Some clones in this sample may be carry-over from other donors' samples. The specimen sequenced was PBMCs. This sequence joins TRBV7-2 and TRBJ2-7, with TRBD2 as a possible D gene (7 bases). CDR3 DNA: TGTGCCAGCAGAAATAGGGGGGGTTCGGGAGAGCAGTACTTC. Its translation: CASRNRGGSGEQYF.